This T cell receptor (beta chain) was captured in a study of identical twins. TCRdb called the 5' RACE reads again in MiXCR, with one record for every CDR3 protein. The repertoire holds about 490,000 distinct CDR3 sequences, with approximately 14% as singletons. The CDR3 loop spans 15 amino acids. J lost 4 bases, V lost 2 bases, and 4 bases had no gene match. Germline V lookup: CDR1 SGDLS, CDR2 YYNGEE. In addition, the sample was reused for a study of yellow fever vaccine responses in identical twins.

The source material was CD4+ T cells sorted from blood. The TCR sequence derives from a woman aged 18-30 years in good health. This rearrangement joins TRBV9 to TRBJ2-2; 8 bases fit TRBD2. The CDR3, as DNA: TGTGCCAGCAGCGTCTTTACTAGCGGCACCGGGGAGCTGTTTTTT. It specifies CASSVFTSGTGELFF.